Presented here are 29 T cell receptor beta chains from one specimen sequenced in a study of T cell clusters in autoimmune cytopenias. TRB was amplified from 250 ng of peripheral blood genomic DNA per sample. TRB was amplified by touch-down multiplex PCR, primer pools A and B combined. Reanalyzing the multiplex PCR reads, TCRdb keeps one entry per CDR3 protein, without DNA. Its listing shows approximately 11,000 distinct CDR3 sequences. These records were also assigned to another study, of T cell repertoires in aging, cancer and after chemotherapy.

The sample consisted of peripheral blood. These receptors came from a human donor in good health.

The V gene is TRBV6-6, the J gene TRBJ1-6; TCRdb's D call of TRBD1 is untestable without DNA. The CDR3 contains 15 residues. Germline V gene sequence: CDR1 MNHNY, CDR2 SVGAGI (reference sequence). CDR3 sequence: CASRTGQGMGSPLHF.

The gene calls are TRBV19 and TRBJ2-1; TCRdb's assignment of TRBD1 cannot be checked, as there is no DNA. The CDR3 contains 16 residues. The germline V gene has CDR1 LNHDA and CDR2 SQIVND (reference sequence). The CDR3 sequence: CASSTTQDPGGNEQFF.

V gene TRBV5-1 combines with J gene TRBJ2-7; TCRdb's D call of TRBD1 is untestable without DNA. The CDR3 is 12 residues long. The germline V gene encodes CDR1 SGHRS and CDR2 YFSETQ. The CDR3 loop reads CASSRTGNEQYF.

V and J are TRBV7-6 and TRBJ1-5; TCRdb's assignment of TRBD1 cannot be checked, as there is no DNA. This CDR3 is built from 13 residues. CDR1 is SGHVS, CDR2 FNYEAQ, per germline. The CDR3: CASSLPGEQPQHF.

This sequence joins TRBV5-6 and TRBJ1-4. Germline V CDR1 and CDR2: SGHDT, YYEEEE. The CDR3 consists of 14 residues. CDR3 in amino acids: CASSFLPTNEKLFF.

CDR3 sequence reads: CARSPRDIAYEQYF. The chain employs TRBV5-3 and TRBJ2-7; no DNA is available, so the TRBD1 call from TCRdb remains unchecked. TRBV5-3 is reported as an ORF; its role is uncertain. This CDR3 is 14 amino acids long.

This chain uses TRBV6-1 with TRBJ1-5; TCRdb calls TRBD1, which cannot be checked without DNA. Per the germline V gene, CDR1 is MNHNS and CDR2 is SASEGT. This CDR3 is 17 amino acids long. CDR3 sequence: CASKPDRRLYSNQPQHF.

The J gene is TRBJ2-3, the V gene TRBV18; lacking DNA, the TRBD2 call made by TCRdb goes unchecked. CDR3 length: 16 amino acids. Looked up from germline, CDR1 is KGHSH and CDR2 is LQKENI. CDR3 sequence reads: CASSPPASGYTDTQYF.

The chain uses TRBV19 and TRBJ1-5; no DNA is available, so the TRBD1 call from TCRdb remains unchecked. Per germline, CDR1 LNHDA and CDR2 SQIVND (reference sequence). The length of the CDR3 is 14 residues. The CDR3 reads CASSPTGGHQPQHF.

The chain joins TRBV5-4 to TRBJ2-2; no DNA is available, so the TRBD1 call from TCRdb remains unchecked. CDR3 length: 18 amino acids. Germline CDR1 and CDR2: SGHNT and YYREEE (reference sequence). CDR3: CASSLGVTGGRITGELFF.

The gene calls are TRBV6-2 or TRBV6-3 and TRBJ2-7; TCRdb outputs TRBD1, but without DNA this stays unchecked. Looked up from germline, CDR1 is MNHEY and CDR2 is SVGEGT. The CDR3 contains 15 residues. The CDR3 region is CASTRDRAATYEQYF.

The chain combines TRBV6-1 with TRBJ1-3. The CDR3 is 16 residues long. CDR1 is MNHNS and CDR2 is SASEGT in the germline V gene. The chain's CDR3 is CASSARHLAAGNTIYF.

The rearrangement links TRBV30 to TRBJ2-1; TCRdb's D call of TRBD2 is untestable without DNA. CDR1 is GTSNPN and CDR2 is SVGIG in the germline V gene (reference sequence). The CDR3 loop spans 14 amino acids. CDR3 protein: CAWSTLRGHNEQFF.

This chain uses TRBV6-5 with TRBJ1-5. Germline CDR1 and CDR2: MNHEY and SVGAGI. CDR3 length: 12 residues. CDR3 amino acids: CATRNLGQPQHF.

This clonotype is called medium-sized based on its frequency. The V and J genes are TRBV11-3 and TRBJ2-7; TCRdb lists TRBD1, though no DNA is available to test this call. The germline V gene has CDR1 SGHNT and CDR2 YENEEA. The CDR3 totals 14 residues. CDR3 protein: CASSSQGSHYEQYF.

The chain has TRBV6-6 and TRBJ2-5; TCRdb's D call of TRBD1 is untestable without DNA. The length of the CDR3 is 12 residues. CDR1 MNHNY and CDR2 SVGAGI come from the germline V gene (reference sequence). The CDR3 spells CASGDDPETQYF.

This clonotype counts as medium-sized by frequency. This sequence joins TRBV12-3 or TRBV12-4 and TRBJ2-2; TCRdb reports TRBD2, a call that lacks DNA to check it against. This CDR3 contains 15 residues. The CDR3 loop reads CASSGAASNTGELFF.

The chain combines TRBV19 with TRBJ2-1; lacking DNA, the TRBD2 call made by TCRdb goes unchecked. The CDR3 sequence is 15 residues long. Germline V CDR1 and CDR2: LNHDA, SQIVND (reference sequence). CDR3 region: CASSIVAGGWDEQFF.

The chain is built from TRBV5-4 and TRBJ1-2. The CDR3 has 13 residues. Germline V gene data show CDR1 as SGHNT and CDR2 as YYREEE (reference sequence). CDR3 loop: CASSAVDDYGYTF. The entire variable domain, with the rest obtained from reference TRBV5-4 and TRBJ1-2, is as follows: ETGVTQSPTHLIKTRGQQVTLRCSSQSGHNTVSWYQQALGQGPQFIFQYYREEENGRGNFPPRFSGLQFPNYSSELNVNALELDDSALYLCASSAVDDYGYTFGSGTRLTVV.

CDR3 sequence: CASSPDREVPEQYF. The chain employs TRBV5-4 and TRBJ2-7; TCRdb names TRBD1, which stays unverified in the absence of DNA. CDR1 and CDR2 from the germline V gene are SGHNT and YYREEE (reference sequence). This CDR3 is built from 14 residues.

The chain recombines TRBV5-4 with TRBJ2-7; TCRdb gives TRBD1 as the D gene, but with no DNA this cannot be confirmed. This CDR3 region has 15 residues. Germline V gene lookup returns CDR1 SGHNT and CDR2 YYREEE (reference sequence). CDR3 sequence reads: CASSAGQAGAYEQYF.

The CDR3: CASSQDPTDTQYF. The genes are TRBV6-2 or TRBV6-3 and TRBJ2-3. Germline loops: CDR1 MNHEY, CDR2 SVGEGT. The length of the CDR3 is 13 residues.

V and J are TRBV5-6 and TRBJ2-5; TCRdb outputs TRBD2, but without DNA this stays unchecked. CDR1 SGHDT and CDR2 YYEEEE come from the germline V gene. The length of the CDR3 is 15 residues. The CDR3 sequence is CASSSPGTRGETQYF. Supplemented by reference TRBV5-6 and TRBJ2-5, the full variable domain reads DAGVTQSPTHLIKTRGQQVTLRCSPKSGHDTVSWYQQALGQGPQFIFQYYEEEERQRGNFPDRFSGHQFPNYSSELNVNALLLGDSALYLCASSSPGTRGETQYFGPGTRLLVL.

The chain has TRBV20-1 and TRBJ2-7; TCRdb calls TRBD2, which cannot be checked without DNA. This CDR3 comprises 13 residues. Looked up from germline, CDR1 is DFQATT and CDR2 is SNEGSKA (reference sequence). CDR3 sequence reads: CSAIHGLDYEQYF.

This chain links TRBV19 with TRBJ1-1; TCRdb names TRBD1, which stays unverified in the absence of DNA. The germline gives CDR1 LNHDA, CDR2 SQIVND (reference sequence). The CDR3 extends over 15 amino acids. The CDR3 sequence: CASSTGVGWGTEAFF.

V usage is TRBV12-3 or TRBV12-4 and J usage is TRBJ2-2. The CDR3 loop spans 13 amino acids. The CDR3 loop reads CASSLDTTGELFF.

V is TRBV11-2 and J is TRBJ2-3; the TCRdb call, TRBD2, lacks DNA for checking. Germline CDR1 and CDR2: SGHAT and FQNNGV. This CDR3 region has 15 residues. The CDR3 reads CASSLRESYTDTQYF.

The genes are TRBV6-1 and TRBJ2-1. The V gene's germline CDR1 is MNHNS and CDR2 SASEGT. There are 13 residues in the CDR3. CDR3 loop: CASQATTYNEQFF.

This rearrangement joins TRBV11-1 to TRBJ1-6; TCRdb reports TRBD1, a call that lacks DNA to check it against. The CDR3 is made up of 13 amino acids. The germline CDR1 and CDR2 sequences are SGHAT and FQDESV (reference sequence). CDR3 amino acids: CASSRGANSPLHF.